Shown below are 14 T cell receptor beta chains from a single sample sequenced in a study of blood T cell repertoires in COVID-19. Measured with immunoSEQ multiplex PCR; TCRdb has only the in-frame clones, and not every one. The sample has 120,000 or so clones, more than 70% seen once. The sample consisted of peripheral blood. These receptors came from a man older than 75 with active or convalescent COVID-19.

To note about this clone: The sample has other DNA sequences that encode this CDR3 too. This chain uses TRBV5-1 with TRBJ2-7; D is perhaps TRBD2 (6 bases). The germline CDR1 and CDR2 sequences are SGHRS and YFSETQ. The V and J ends lost 0 bases and 5 bases respectively, with 12 bases between them. The CDR3 has 14 amino acids. The chain's CDR3 is CASSLGQGGDEQYF. In DNA, the CDR3 is TGCGCCAGCAGCTTGGGGCAGGGAGGAGACGAGCAGTACTTC. Drawing the rest from reference TRBV5-1 and TRBJ2-7, the complete variable domain is KAGVTQTPRYLIKTRGQQVTLSCSPISGHRSVSWYQQTPGQGLQFLFEYFSETQRNKGNFPGRFSGRQFSNSRSEMNVSTLELGDSALYLCASSLGQGGDEQYFGPGTRLTVT.

The rearrangement links TRBV6-5 to TRBJ1-2; 9 nucleotides match TRBD1. The length of the CDR3 is 11 residues. The V segment lost 8 bases and the J segment 5 bases; nucleotides outside the gene matches: 0. CDR1 and CDR2 from the germline V gene are MNHEY and SVGAGI. CDR3 nucleotides: TGTGCCAGCGGGACAGGGTATGGCTACACCTTC. Its translation is CASGTGYGYTF.

The chain couples TRBV7-2 to TRBJ2-7, with 7 bases lining up with TRBD2. Trimming at V came to 4 bases and at J to 7 bases, leaving 10 bases not matched to a gene. The CDR3 has 14 residues. CDR1 is SGHTA and CDR2 is FQGNSA in the germline V gene. The CDR3 loop is CASSSNLRAGEQYF. The CDR3 coding sequence is TGTGCCAGCAGCTCCAACCTAAGAGCGGGGGAGCAGTACTTC.

There are a few counts of this clone. V is TRBV12-5 and J is TRBJ2-1; 15 bases are a match to TRBD2. Germline loops: CDR1 LGHNT, CDR2 FRNRAP. This CDR3 is built from 23 residues. V dropped 0 bases and J dropped 4; count of bases not matched to a gene: 19. The CDR3 bases are TGTGCTAGTGGTTTGGTACTCAGGGACAGGACTAGCGGGGGGGGATACGCTTACAATGAGCAGTTCTTC. Translating it yields CASGLVLRDRTSGGGYAYNEQFF.

V and J are TRBV7-2 and TRBJ2-2; 7 nucleotides align to TRBD1. Losses at the gene ends were 4 bases for V and 4 bases for J; bases not matched to a gene: 6. This CDR3 contains 15 residues. The germline gives CDR1 SGHTA, CDR2 FQGNSA. In DNA, the CDR3 is TGTGCCAGCAGCTCCGACAGGGAGTTCACCGGGGAGCTGTTTTTT. It translates to CASSSDREFTGELFF.

This clone was observed a handful of times. CDR3 sequence: CVRSSPAGIYGYTF. CDR3 nucleotides: TGTGTCAGAAGCTCCCCCGCAGGGATCTATGGCTACACCTTC. The chain is built from TRBV7-5 and TRBJ1-2; TRBD1 reflects the table's D call only, with no check against the DNA. TRBV7-5 is listed as a pseudogene. There are 14 residues in the CDR3.

The chain recombines TRBV5-1 with TRBJ1-2, with D tentatively TRBD1 (6 bases). Trimming shortened V by 2 bases and J by 7 bases, and 18 bases separated the two germline ends. In germline, CDR1 is SGHRS, CDR2 YFSETQ. The CDR3 has 15 amino acids. CDR3 nucleotides: TGCGCCAGCAGCTTTGGATCGGGACAAGGATTTGGCTACACCTTC. Protein: CASSFGSGQGFGYTF.

DNA for the CDR3: TGTGCCAGCCATGTGTCCGGGGCTGGGGCCAACGTCCTGACTTTC. Translated: CASHVSGAGANVLTF. V gene TRBV3-1 (or the pseudogene TRBV3-2) combines with J gene TRBJ2-6, with a tentative D call TRBD2 (5 bases). Trimming took 8 bases from V and 2 from J, leaving 13 bases between them. Per germline, CDR1 LGHDT and CDR2 YNNKEL (reference sequence). The CDR3 length is 15 residues.

This clone was observed a single time. The rearrangement uses TRBV5-1 and TRBJ1-4; D is perhaps TRBD1 (5 bases). The CDR3 sequence is 14 residues long. V lost 0 bases to trimming and J lost 8 bases, with 11 bases between them. Germline values: CDR1 SGHRS, CDR2 YFSETQ. CDR3 bases: TGCGCCAGCAGCTTGGAGCAGGGAGGCGAAAAACTGTTTTTT. Translation gives CASSLEQGGEKLFF.

The chain recombines TRBV7-8 with TRBJ1-6; weak D call: TRBD1 (6 bases). The CDR3 is 15 amino acids. The V end was cut by 1 base, the J end by 5 bases, with 9 bases between. CDR1 and CDR2 from the germline V gene are SGHVS and FQNEAQ. The CDR3 spells CASSLGQVNNSPLHF. The DNA for the CDR3 is TGTGCCAGCAGCTTAGGACAGGTCAATAATTCACCCCTCCACTTT.

V usage is TRBV5-1 and J usage is TRBJ1-1; 9 bases agree with TRBD1. CDR1 is SGHRS and CDR2 is YFSETQ in the germline V gene. This CDR3 contains 14 residues. The J segment lost 4 bases and the V segment lost 2 bases, leaving 3 bases of the junction unmatched. CDR3: CASSLQGASTEAFF. DNA for the CDR3: TGCGCCAGCAGCTTACAGGGGGCGTCCACTGAAGCTTTCTTT.

This clone has only one observation. The rearrangement links TRBV6-5 to TRBJ1-1, with 7 nucleotides matching TRBD1. CDR3 length: 13 residues. V gave up 4 bases and J gave up 6 bases; unmatched junction bases: 5. Germline V CDR1 and CDR2: MNHEY, SVGAGI. In DNA, the CDR3 is TGTGCCAGCAGTTCGGGACAGAGAGCTGAAGCTTTCTTT. As protein: CASSSGQRAEAFF.

This clone was found a few times. V and J are TRBV5-6 and TRBJ2-5, with D tentatively TRBD1 (5 bases). Trimming cost V 6 bases and J 2 bases, with 11 bases left between them. CDR1 and CDR2 (germline): SGHDT, YYEEEE. CDR3 length: 13 amino acids. CDR3 residues: CASKTEKQETQYF. The DNA of the CDR3 is TGTGCCAGCAAGACAGAGAAACAAGAGACCCAGTACTTC.

This chain joins TRBV11-2 and TRBJ1-2, with D unresolved. Germline CDR1 reads SGHAT; CDR2 reads FQNNGV. The CDR3 runs to 13 residues. V lost 3 bases, J lost 2 bases, and 7 bases lay in between. This CDR3 is CASSFGSNYGYTF. In DNA form, the CDR3 reads TGTGCCAGCAGCTTTGGCTCCAACTATGGCTACACCTTC.